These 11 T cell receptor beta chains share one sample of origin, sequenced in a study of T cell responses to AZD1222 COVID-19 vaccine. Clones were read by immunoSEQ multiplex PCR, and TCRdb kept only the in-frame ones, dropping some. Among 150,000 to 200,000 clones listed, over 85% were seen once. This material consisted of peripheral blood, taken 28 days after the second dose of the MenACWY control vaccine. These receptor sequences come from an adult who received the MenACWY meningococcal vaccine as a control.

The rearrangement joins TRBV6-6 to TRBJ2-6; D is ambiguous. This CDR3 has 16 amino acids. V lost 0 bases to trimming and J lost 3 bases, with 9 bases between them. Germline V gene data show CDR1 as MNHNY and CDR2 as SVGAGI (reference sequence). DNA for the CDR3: TGTGCCAGCAGTTACTCGAAAGCGATTGGGGCCAACGTCCTGACTTTC. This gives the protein CASSYSKAIGANVLTF.

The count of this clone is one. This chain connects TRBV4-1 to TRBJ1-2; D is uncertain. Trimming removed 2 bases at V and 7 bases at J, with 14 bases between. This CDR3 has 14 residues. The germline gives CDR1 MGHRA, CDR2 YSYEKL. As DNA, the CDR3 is TGCGCCAGCAGCCAACAAACCGGGCCCTTTGGCTACACCTTC. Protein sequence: CASSQQTGPFGYTF.

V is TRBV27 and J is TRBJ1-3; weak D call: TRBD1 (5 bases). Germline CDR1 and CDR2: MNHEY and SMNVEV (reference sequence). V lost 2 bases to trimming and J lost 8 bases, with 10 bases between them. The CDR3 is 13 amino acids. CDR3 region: CASSLGRGDTIYF. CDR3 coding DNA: TGTGCCAGCAGTTTAGGGAGGGGAGACACCATATATTTT.

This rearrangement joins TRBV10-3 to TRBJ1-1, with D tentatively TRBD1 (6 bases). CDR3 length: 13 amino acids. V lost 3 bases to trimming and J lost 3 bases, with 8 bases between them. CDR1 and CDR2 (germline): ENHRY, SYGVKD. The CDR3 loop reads CAISEGGYTEAFF. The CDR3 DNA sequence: TGTGCCATCAGTGAAGGGGGTTACACTGAAGCTTTCTTT.

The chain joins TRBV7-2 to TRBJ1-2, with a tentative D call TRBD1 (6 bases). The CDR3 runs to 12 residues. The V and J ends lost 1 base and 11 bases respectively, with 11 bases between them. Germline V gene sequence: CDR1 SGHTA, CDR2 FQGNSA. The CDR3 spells CASSLDRVGYTF. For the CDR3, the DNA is TGTGCCAGCAGCTTAGACAGGGTTGGGTACACCTTC.

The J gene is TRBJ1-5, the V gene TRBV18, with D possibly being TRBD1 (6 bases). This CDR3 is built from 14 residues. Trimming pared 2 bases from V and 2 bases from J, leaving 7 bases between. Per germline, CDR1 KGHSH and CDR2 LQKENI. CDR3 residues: CASSPSGGNQPQHF. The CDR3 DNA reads TGTGCCAGCTCACCATCAGGGGGCAATCAGCCCCAGCATTTT.

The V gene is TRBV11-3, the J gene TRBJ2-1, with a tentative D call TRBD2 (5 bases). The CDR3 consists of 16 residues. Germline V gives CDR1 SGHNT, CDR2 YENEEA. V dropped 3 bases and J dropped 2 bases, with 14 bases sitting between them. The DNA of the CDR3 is TGTGCCAGCAGCTTTTATGGTGGAGGAACCTACAATGAGCAGTTCTTC. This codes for CASSFYGGGTYNEQFF.

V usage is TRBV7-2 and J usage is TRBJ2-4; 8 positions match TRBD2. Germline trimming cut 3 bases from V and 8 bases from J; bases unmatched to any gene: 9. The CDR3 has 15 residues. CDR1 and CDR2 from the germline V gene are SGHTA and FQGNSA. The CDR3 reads CASSLSLREGDIQYF. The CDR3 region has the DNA TGTGCCAGCAGCTTGTCTCTACGGGAGGGGGACATTCAGTACTTC.

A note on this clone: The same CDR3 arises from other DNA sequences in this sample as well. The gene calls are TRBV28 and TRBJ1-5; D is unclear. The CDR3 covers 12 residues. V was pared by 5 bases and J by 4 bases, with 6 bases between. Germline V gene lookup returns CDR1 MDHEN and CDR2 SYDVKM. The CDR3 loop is CASSRPNQPQHF. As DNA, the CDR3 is TGTGCCAGCAGTCGACCGAATCAGCCCCAGCATTTT.

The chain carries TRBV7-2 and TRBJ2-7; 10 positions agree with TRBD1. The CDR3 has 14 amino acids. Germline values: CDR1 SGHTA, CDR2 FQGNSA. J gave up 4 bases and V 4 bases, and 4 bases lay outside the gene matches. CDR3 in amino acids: CASSSRDRGYEQYF. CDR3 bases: TGTGCCAGCAGCTCCCGGGACAGGGGATACGAGCAGTACTTC.

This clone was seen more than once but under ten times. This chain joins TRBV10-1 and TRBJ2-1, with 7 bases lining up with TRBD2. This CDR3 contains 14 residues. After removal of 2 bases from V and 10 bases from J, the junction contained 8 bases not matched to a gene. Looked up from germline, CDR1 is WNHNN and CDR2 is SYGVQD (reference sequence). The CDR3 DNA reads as TGCGCCAGCAGTGAGGGACTAGTAGTATCCGAGCAGTTCTTC. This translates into CASSEGLVVSEQFF.